This TCR beta chain is from a study of blood T cell repertoires in COVID-19. Study context: Material from acute and convalescent COVID-19 was sourced from the United States, Italy and Spain.

Per the original data handling: Estimated nucleated cell counts came from reference gene primer amplification. Sequencing used immunoSEQ multiplex PCR; TCRdb keeps in-frame clones, though not all of them. The V and J calls and clone size are taken from that table; D and trimming were inferred from the DNA. The repertoire holds 300,000 to 350,000 clones, with approximately 86% as singletons. The germline gives CDR1 SQVTM, CDR2 ANQGSEA. Trimming pared 3 bases from V and 9 bases from J, leaving 15 bases between. The CDR3 is 13 residues long. This rearrangement joins TRBV29-1 to TRBJ2-1; possibly TRBD2 for D (5 bases). The sequence came from a man between 18 and 35 years old with active or convalescent COVID-19. The sequencing sample was made of peripheral blood. The CDR3 is CSVDPRGSSEQFF. The CDR3 DNA is TGCAGCGTTGACCCTCGGGGTAGTTCTGAGCAGTTCTTC.